The 23 T cell receptor beta chains given below trace back to one sample, sequenced in a study of response to subunit inactivated influenza vaccine. TCRdb reprocessed the RT-PCR reads with MiXCR, giving one entry per CDR3 protein. The sample shows about 570,000 distinct CDR3 sequences, approximately 11% of them seen only once. These data are also associated with another study on T cells expressing NK-cell markers. That paper adds: With UMIs, 5'RACE template switching was used to make TCR beta cDNA.

Sequenced material: PBMCs from blood, taken on the day of vaccination. These receptors originate from a man in his fifties or sixties who received an inactivated influenza vaccine.

This clonotype was counted only a few times. The chain carries TRBV12-3 or TRBV12-4 and TRBJ2-6; D remains unclear. Trimming shortened V by 6 bases and J by 0 bases, and 12 bases separated the two germline ends. This CDR3 spans 16 amino acids. The CDR3 DNA reads TGTGCCAGCAGCCGTCGAACCGTCTCTGGGGCCAACGTCCTGACTTTC. Protein: CASSRRTVSGANVLTF.

This clonotype was seen many times. The rearrangement joins TRBV5-1 to TRBJ2-7; D is unclear. The CDR3 extends over 12 amino acids. Trimming left V 4 bases short and J 3 bases short, with 8 bases between. CDR1 and CDR2 from the germline V gene are SGHRS and YFSETQ. CDR3 in DNA: TGCGCCAGCAGCCCCTTCGGCTACGAGCAGTACTTC. Protein product: CASSPFGYEQYF. Full variable domain (missing parts from reference TRBV5-1 and TRBJ2-7): KAGVTQTPRYLIKTRGQQVTLSCSPISGHRSVSWYQQTPGQGLQFLFEYFSETQRNKGNFPGRFSGRQFSNSRSEMNVSTLELGDSALYLCASSPFGYEQYFGPGTRLTVT.

In this sample, this clonotype turned up many times. The chain links TRBV5-1 to TRBJ1-2, with D unclear. CDR3 length: 13 amino acids. Looked up from germline, CDR1 is SGHRS and CDR2 is YFSETQ. V was shortened by 0 bases and J by 2 bases, with 5 bases between the two germline ends. The CDR3 region is CASSLDSNYGYTF. The DNA of the CDR3 is TGCGCCAGCAGCTTGGACAGCAACTATGGCTACACCTTC.

The sample holds a few counts of this clonotype. The chain has TRBV20-1 and TRBJ2-7; 8 bases align to TRBD2. J lost 2 bases, V lost 6 bases, and 12 bases had no gene match. This CDR3 has 15 residues. CDR1 DFQATT and CDR2 SNEGSKA come from the germline V gene (reference sequence). CDR3 amino acids: CSARNLAGVTYEQYF. DNA of the CDR3: TGCAGTGCGAGGAATCTAGCGGGCGTAACCTACGAGCAGTACTTC.

The sample holds a few counts of this clonotype. The gene calls are TRBV7-2 and TRBJ2-7; tentatively, D is TRBD1 or TRBD2 (5 bases each). V lost 7 bases and J lost 1, with 17 bases in between. This CDR3 has 15 amino acids. Looked up from germline, CDR1 is SGHTA and CDR2 is FQGNSA. This chain's CDR3 is CASTPFEGYSYEQYF. As DNA, the CDR3 is TGTGCCAGCACCCCTTTTGAGGGGTATTCCTACGAGCAGTACTTC.

The V and J genes are TRBV7-9 and TRBJ2-5; tentative D call: TRBD1 (6 bases). Deletions cut 5 bases from V and 1 base from J, with 14 bases between. The germline V gene has CDR1 SEHNR and CDR2 FQNEAQ (reference sequence). The CDR3 sequence is 15 residues long. CDR3 coding DNA: TGTGCCAGCAGCGAAAGGACAGCCACCCAAGAGACCCAGTACTTC. This translates into CASSERTATQETQYF.

This clonotype showed up many times. V usage is TRBV5-1 and J usage is TRBJ1-3; 8 nucleotides agree with TRBD1. CDR3 length: 14 amino acids. The V segment lost 4 bases and the J segment 2 bases; nucleotides outside the gene matches: 2. Germline loops: CDR1 SGHRS, CDR2 YFSETQ. CDR3 DNA sequence: TGCGCCAGCAGCGGACAGGGAGCTGGAAACACCATATATTTT. Residues: CASSGQGAGNTIYF.

CDR3 in amino acids: CASSSGGTGVYEQFF. The CDR3 coding sequence is TGTGCCAGCAGCTCGGGCGGGACAGGGGTCTATGAGCAGTTCTTC. The chain links TRBV5-5 to TRBJ2-1; 10 bases match TRBD1. V gave up 3 bases and J gave up 8 bases; unmatched junction bases: 8. Germline lookup yields CDR1 SGHKS and CDR2 YYEKEE (reference sequence). The CDR3 has 15 residues.

The chain links TRBV29-1 to TRBJ2-7; D remains unclear. V gave up 5 bases and J gave up 3 bases, with 8 bases separating them. The CDR3 has 11 residues. CDR1 is SQVTM and CDR2 is ANQGSEA in the germline V gene. CDR3 amino acids: CSVKNSYEQYF. CDR3 sequence (DNA): TGCAGCGTTAAAAACAGCTACGAGCAGTACTTC.

The CDR3 here is CSVMPIAGDYNEQFF. The CDR3 DNA reads as TGCAGCGTCATGCCCATAGCGGGGGATTACAATGAGCAGTTCTTC. V and J are TRBV29-1 and TRBJ2-1; TRBD2 matches 9 bases. The CDR3 sequence is 15 residues long. The V segment lost 6 bases and the J segment 4 bases; nucleotides outside the gene matches: 10. From germline, CDR1 is SQVTM and CDR2 ANQGSEA.

This clonotype was detected ten times or more. The J gene is TRBJ2-7, the V gene TRBV3-1; D may be TRBD1 (6 bases). The CDR3 runs to 16 residues. Trimming removed 4 bases at V and 0 bases at J, with 16 bases between. Germline V gene lookup returns CDR1 LGHDT and CDR2 YNNKEL (reference sequence). CDR3 protein: CASSPREGGPSYEQYF. DNA for the CDR3: TGTGCCAGCAGCCCCCGAGAAGGGGGACCCTCCTACGAGCAGTACTTC.

This chain links TRBV7-9 with TRBJ1-6, with D perhaps TRBD1 (5 bases). The CDR3 is 13 amino acids. Germline CDR1 is SEHNR and CDR2 is FQNEAQ (reference sequence). Trimming removed 0 bases at V and 10 bases at J, with 7 bases between. CDR3 DNA sequence: TGTGCCAGCAGCTTAGCGGGGGAATCACCCCTCCACTTT. Translated, it gives CASSLAGESPLHF.

This sequence joins TRBV28 and TRBJ2-3; D gene uncertain. The ends were cut back, 6 bases at V and 2 bases at J, with 18 bases in the middle. The CDR3 is 16 amino acids. CDR1 and CDR2 (germline): MDHEN, SYDVKM. The CDR3 region has the DNA TGTGCCAGCAGGTCCCTATCTATGGAGTCCACAGATACGCAGTATTTT. Its translation: CASRSLSMESTDTQYF.

There are a few counts of this clonotype. V is TRBV4-1 and J is TRBJ1-4; 7 nucleotides line up with TRBD1. The V segment lost 1 base and the J segment 5 bases; nucleotides outside the gene matches: 1. CDR1 MGHRA and CDR2 YSYEKL come from the germline V gene. The CDR3 runs 14 residues. CDR3 sequence: CASSQGGGNEKLFF. The DNA of the CDR3 is TGCGCCAGCAGCCAAGGAGGGGGCAATGAAAAACTGTTTTTT.

V usage is TRBV10-3 and J usage is TRBJ1-1; a possible D gene is TRBD1 (5 bases). The V end lost 3 bases, the J end lost 1 base, and 12 bases lay between the germline ends. CDR1 and CDR2 (germline): ENHRY, SYGVKD. The CDR3 sequence is 15 residues long. Here the CDR3 reads CAISEILGQNTEAFF. The CDR3 region has the DNA TGTGCCATCAGTGAAATACTTGGACAGAACACTGAAGCTTTCTTT.

The rearrangement links TRBV15 to TRBJ2-5, with D perhaps matching TRBD1 (6 bases). Per the germline V gene, CDR1 is LNHNV and CDR2 is YYDKDF (reference sequence). The CDR3 is 14 residues long. With 1 base removed from V and 4 bases from J, the gap between germline ends came to 10 bases. DNA for the CDR3: TGTGCCACCAGCAGAGTACGAGGGGGAGAGACCCAGTACTTC. Its translation: CATSRVRGGETQYF.

The chain recombines TRBV3-1 with TRBJ2-4; tentatively, D is TRBD2 (5 bases). Per germline, CDR1 LGHDT and CDR2 YNNKEL (reference sequence). The CDR3 covers 13 residues. Trimming removed 1 base from V and 9 bases from J, with 10 bases in between. CDR3 in DNA: TGTGCCAGCAGCCAAGGTACCCGGGGCATTCAGTACTTC. It is translated as CASSQGTRGIQYF.

This clonotype was counted between two and nine times. CDR3 in amino acids: CASRGRGYNEQFF. The CDR3 DNA is TGTGCCAGCAGAGGGCGGGGGTACAATGAGCAGTTCTTC. The chain joins TRBV28 to TRBJ2-1; TRBD2 matches 7 bases. V gave up 6 bases and J gave up 4 bases; unmatched junction bases: 3. CDR1 and CDR2 from the germline V gene are MDHEN and SYDVKM. This CDR3 has 13 amino acids.

This clonotype was seen more than once but under ten times. This chain uses TRBV7-9 with TRBJ2-1; TRBD1 or TRBD2 may be the D gene (5 bases each). V lost 1 base to trimming and J lost 3 bases, with 13 bases between them. Germline CDR1 SEHNR, CDR2 FQNEAQ (reference sequence). The CDR3 covers 16 residues. The CDR3 is CASSLGGGNYYNEQFF. The CDR3 DNA is TGTGCCAGCAGCTTAGGTGGGGGAAACTACTACAATGAGCAGTTCTTC.

The chain recombines TRBV18 with TRBJ2-1; the D gene could be TRBD1 or TRBD2 (5 bases each). Trimming shortened V by 1 base and J by 3 bases, and 10 bases separated the two germline ends. The CDR3 is 15 residues long. The germline V gene encodes CDR1 KGHSH and CDR2 LQKENI. The CDR3 here is CASSPRGNNYNEQFF. CDR3 DNA sequence: TGTGCCAGCTCACCACGGGGGAACAACTACAATGAGCAGTTCTTC.

The CDR3 reads CASSRNRDGDEQFF. The CDR3 DNA sequence: TGCGCCAGCAGCCGTAACAGGGATGGCGATGAGCAGTTCTTC. The V gene is TRBV5-1, the J gene TRBJ2-1; D possibly corresponds to TRBD1 (6 bases). CDR1 is SGHRS, CDR2 YFSETQ, per germline. This CDR3 contains 14 residues. Trimming cost V 4 bases and J 8 bases, with 16 bases left between them.

The V call is TRBV6-1, the J call TRBJ2-3, with TRBD2 as a possible D gene (5 bases). This CDR3 region has 13 residues. CDR1 MNHNS and CDR2 SASEGT come from the germline V gene. The V gene lost 7 bases and the J gene lost 2 bases, with 10 bases spanning the gap. For the CDR3, the DNA is TGTGCCAGCAAACGGGGAATCACAGATACGCAGTATTTT. It encodes CASKRGITDTQYF.

This clonotype was counted at least ten times. The rearrangement uses TRBV28 and TRBJ2-7, with D hard to call. Trimming removed 2 bases at V and 4 bases at J, with 15 bases between. The CDR3 runs to 15 residues. Germline assignment: CDR1 MDHEN and CDR2 SYDVKM. CDR3 DNA sequence: TGTGCCAGCAGTTTAGGGGAAGGGATTGCGTACGAGCAGTACTTC. This translates into CASSLGEGIAYEQYF.